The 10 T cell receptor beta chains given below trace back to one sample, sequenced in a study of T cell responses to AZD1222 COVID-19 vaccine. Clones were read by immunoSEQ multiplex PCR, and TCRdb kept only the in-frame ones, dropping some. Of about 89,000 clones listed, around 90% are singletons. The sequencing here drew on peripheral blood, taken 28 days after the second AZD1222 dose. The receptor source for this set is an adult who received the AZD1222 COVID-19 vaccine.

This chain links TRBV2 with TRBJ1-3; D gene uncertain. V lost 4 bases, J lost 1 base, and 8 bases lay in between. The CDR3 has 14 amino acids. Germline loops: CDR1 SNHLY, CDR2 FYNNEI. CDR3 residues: CASSAEGSGNTIYF. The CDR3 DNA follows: TGTGCCAGCAGTGCTGAAGGGTCTGGAAACACCATATATTTT. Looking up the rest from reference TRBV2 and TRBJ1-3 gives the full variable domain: EPEVTQTPSHQVTQMGQEVILRCVPISNHLYFYWYRQILGQKVEFLVSFYNNEISEKSEIFDDQFSVERPDGSNFTLKIRSTKLEDSAMYFCASSAEGSGNTIYFGEGSWLTVV.

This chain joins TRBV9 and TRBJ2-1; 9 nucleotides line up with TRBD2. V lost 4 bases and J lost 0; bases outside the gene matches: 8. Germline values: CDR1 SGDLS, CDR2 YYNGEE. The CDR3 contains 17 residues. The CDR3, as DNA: TGTGCCAGCAGCCCATTAGCGGGAGCCTTCTCCTACAATGAGCAGTTCTTC. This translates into CASSPLAGAFSYNEQFF.

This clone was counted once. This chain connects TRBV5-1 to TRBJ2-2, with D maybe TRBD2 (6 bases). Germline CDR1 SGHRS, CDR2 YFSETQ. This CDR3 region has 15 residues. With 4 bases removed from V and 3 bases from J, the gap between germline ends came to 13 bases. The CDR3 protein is CASSPGGWDTGELFF. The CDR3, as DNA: TGCGCCAGCAGCCCCGGAGGGTGGGACACCGGGGAGCTGTTTTTT. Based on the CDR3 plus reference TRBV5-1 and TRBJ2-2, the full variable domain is KAGVTQTPRYLIKTRGQQVTLSCSPISGHRSVSWYQQTPGQGLQFLFEYFSETQRNKGNFPGRFSGRQFSNSRSEMNVSTLELGDSALYLCASSPGGWDTGELFFGEGSRLTVL.

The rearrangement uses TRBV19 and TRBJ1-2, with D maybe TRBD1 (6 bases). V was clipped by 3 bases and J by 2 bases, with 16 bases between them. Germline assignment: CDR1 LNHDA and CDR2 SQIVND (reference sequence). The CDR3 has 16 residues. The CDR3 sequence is CASSIGGGWMNYGYTF. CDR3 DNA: TGTGCCAGTAGTATCGGGGGGGGCTGGATGAACTATGGCTACACCTTC.

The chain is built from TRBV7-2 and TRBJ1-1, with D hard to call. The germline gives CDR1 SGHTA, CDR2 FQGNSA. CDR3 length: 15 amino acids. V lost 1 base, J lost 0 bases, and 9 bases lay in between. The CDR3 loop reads CASSLGLWVNTEAFF. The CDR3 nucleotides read TGTGCCAGCAGCTTAGGGCTGTGGGTGAACACTGAAGCTTTCTTT.

DNA for the CDR3: TGTGCCAGCAGTTACTCCCAGCGGGGGAGTTACGAGCAGTACTTC. Protein: CASSYSQRGSYEQYF. This sequence joins TRBV6-5 and TRBJ2-7, with TRBD2 identical over 8 bases. The V gene's germline CDR1 is MNHEY and CDR2 SVGAGI. The CDR3 is 15 residues long. Germline trimming cut 0 bases from V and 4 bases from J; bases unmatched to any gene: 5.

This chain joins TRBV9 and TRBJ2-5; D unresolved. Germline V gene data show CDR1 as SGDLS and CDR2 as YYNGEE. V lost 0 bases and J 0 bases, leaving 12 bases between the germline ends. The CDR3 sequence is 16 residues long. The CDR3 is CASSVGATGYQETQYF. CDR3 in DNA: TGTGCCAGCAGCGTAGGCGCTACCGGCTACCAAGAGACCCAGTACTTC.

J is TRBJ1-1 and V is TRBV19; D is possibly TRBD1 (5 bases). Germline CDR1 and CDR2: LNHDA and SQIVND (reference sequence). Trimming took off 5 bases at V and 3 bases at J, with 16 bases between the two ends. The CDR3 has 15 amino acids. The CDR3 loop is CASSPYGTTHTEAFF. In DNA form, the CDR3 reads TGTGCCAGTAGTCCCTACGGGACCACCCACACTGAAGCTTTCTTT.

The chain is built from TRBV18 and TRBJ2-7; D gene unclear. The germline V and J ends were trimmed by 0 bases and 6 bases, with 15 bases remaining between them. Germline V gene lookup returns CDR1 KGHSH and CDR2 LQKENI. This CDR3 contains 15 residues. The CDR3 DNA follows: TGTGCCAGCTCACCACCGGGCAGTACGGTTCTCGAGCAGTACTTC. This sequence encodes CASSPPGSTVLEQYF.

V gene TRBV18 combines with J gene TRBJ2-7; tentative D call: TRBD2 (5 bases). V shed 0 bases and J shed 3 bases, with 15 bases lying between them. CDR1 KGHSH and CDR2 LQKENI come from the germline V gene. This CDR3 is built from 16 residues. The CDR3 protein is CASSPPGRLTNYEQYF. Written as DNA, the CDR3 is TGTGCCAGCTCACCACCGGGGAGACTAACAAACTACGAGCAGTACTTC.